This T cell receptor beta chain was retrieved from a study of cytomegalovirus exposure and HLA in healthy donors. Study-wide points: In vitro experiments confirmed that a few CMV-associated chains were specific for CMV antigens. Most likely, a cluster of highly shared sequence variants arose as a sequencing artifact. A later analysis showed HLA-associated TCR beta chains outstripping equally common others in clonal expansion.

This CDR3 has 11 residues. From germline, CDR1 is GTSNPN and CDR2 SVGIG (reference sequence). V dropped 5 bases and J dropped 8 bases, with 12 bases sitting between them. On this clone itself: Its antigen remains unknown.

PCR involved 60 Vbeta and 13 Jbeta primers. Repertoires were generated with immunoSEQ multiplex PCR, while TCRdb's copy carries only in-frame clones and drops some. Of roughly 160,000 clones listed, roughly four fifths are singletons. This TCR came from a female donor in good health and CMV-seronegative. Sequencing was carried out using PBMCs. The rearrangement joins TRBV30 to TRBJ1-2; D is unclear. The CDR3 DNA reads as TGTGCCTGGGACGCGGAACCCGGCTACACCTTC. It encodes CAWDAEPGYTF.